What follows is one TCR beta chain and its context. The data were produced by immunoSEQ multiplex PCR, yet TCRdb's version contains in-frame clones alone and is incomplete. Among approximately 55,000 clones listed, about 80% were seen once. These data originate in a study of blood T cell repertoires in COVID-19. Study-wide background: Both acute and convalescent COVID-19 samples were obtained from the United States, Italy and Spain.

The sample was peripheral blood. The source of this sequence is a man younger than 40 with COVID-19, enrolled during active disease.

The DNA of the CDR3 is TGCGCCAGCAGCTTGGGAGACAGGGATAATTCACCCCTCCACTTT. Translating it yields CASSLGDRDNSPLHF. The chain employs TRBV5-1 and TRBJ1-6; 7 bases are shared with TRBD1. Trimming removed 0 bases from V and 5 bases from J; junction bases left unmatched: 2. The V gene's germline CDR1 is SGHRS and CDR2 YFSETQ. The CDR3 consists of 15 residues. The full variable domain, rest sourced from reference TRBV5-1 and TRBJ1-6, is KAGVTQTPRYLIKTRGQQVTLSCSPISGHRSVSWYQQTPGQGLQFLFEYFSETQRNKGNFPGRFSGRQFSNSRSEMNVSTLELGDSALYLCASSLGDRDNSPLHFGNGTRLTVT.